This is a list of T cell receptor beta chains from one sample in a study of T cell changes during pregnancy in multiple sclerosis. Produced via immunoSEQ multiplex PCR; TCRdb's table is partial and in-frame only. The sample records roughly 80,000 clones, approximately 93% being singletons. The sequencing used peripheral blood, collected in the second trimester of pregnancy. The receptors shown here come from a female donor with multiple sclerosis, enrolled in a pregnancy study. The CDR3 runs from the conserved cysteine through the conserved F or W. Each record gives: V gene, D gene, J gene, clone size, CDR3 DNA, CDR3 protein. The D gene is left open where the match is weak. Rows may omit the clone size; those that give it use once, few, many or a size class.

>TRBV19|-|TRBJ2-2|-
TGTGCCAGTGGGGAGTATAACACCGGGGAGCTGTTTTTT
CASGEYNTGELFF
>TRBV2|-|TRBJ1-1|-
TGTGCCAGCAGCCTGGGGGGGTCGCCCGAAGCTTTCTTT
CASSLGGSPEAFF
>TRBV7-9|TRBD1|TRBJ1-5|-
TGTGCCAGCAGCTTAGGCAAACCGGGACAGGGAAATCAGCCCCAGCATTTT
CASSLGKPGQGNQPQHF
>TRBV6-5|-|TRBJ1-5|-
TGTGCCAGCAGTTACAACGCTATCCAGCCCCAGCATTTT
CASSYNAIQPQHF
>TRBV5-1|TRBD1|TRBJ1-2|-
TGCGCCAGCAACCCGACAGGGGCCCTAAACTATGGCTACACCTTC
CASNPTGALNYGYTF
>TRBV7-9|-|TRBJ1-2|-
TGTGCCAGCAGCCCAATCACGGGGGGCGCAGTCTATGGCTACACCTTC
CASSPITGGAVYGYTF
>TRBV7-8|-|TRBJ2-6|-
TGTGCCAGCAGCTTAGGTACGCGGGCCACCTCTGGGGCCAACGTCCTGACTTTC
CASSLGTRATSGANVLTF
>TRBV7-2|-|TRBJ2-5|-
TGTGCCAGCAGCTTAGTCGGGAGCCCCATGGGGACCCAGTACTTC
CASSLVGSPMGTQYF
>TRBV15|-|TRBJ2-1|-
TGTGCCACCAGCAGAGGAGGTGAGGGCAATGAGCAGTTCTTC
CATSRGGEGNEQFF
>TRBV19|-|TRBJ2-2|-
TGTGCCACCCGGGCCGGGGAGCTGTTTTTT
CATRAGELFF
>TRBV2|-|TRBJ1-3|few
TGTGCCAGCGCGGGGGGAAACACCATATATTTT
CASAGGNTIYF
>TRBV9|-|TRBJ2-2|-
TGTGCCAGCAGCGTAGCTTTGACAAACCCCACCGGGGAGCTGTTTTTT
CASSVALTNPTGELFF
>TRBV5-4|TRBD1|TRBJ2-7|-
TGTGCCAGCAGCTTGGGAGGGACAGGGGATATCGAGCAGTACTTC
CASSLGGTGDIEQYF
>TRBV12-5|-|TRBJ2-7|-
TGTGCTAGTGGTTTGGTAGTAGCAGCGAGCTCCTACGAGCAGTACTTC
CASGLVVAASSYEQYF
>TRBV7-6|-|TRBJ2-7|-
TGTGCCAGCAGCTTAGTGTTAGACAGACCGGGCGAGCAGTACTTC
CASSLVLDRPGEQYF
>TRBV10-3|TRBD2|TRBJ2-1|-
TGTGCCACACGGACTAGCGGGGAATACAATGAGCAGTTCTTC
CATRTSGEYNEQFF
>TRBV10-3|-|TRBJ2-1|-
TGTGCCATCAGTGAGTCTAGGGGGGGGTTTGAGCAGTTCTTC
CAISESRGGFEQFF
>TRBV19|TRBD1|TRBJ2-2|-
TGTGCCAGTAGTAGCATGCAGGGGGCGACCGGGGAGCTGTTTTTT
CASSSMQGATGELFF
>TRBV21-1|-|TRBJ2-1|-
TGTGCCAGCAGTAAGCGGGGGGGCAATGAGCAGTTCTTC
CASSKRGGNEQFF
>TRBV7-2|TRBD1|TRBJ1-2|-
TGTGCCAGCAGCCCCCGGACAGGGGGCATTTCTAACTATGGCTACACCTTC
CASSPRTGGISNYGYTF
>TRBV19|-|TRBJ2-2|-
TGTGCCAGTAGTATATGGCAGGGGTGGGCCGGGGAGCTGTTTTTT
CASSIWQGWAGELFF
>TRBV19|-|TRBJ2-2|-
TGTGCCAGTAGTATCGAGAACGGGGAGCTGTTTTTT
CASSIENGELFF
>TRBV7-2|-|TRBJ2-5|-
TGTGCCAGCAGCTTAGATGGCCAGGTCCAAGAGACCCAGTACTTC
CASSLDGQVQETQYF
>TRBV7-9|-|TRBJ1-6|-
TGTGCCAGCAGTCGGGACAACAATTCACCCCTCCACTTT
CASSRDNNSPLHF
>TRBV27|-|TRBJ1-1|-
TGTGCCAGCAGTCCGCGTTTGGGGGCGGACACTGAAGCTTTCTTT
CASSPRLGADTEAFF
>TRBV6-4|-|TRBJ1-1|-
TGTGCCAGCAGTGTCGACGGGGGAAGAACTGAAGCTTTCTTT
CASSVDGGRTEAFF
>TRBV20-1|-|TRBJ2-7|-
TGCAGTGCTACGATTGGCGGCGAGCAGTACTTC
CSATIGGEQYF
>TRBV9|-|TRBJ1-1|-
TGTGCCAGCAGCGTCGAGATGGAGGGGACTGAAGCTTTCTTT
CASSVEMEGTEAFF
>TRBV9|TRBD1|TRBJ2-7|-
TGTGCCAGCAGCGTAGGGGCAGGCAGGGGGCGCTTCTACGAGCAGTACTTC
CASSVGAGRGRFYEQYF
>TRBV19|-|TRBJ2-4|-
TGTGCCAGTAGTATAAGGAGTAGGATGGACTTC
CASSIRSRMDF
>TRBV2|-|TRBJ1-2|-
TGTGCCAGCGACCTTAAGGGGTGGTACTATGGCTACACCTTC
CASDLKGWYYGYTF
>TRBV14|TRBD1|TRBJ1-2|-
TGTGCCAGCAGCCAAACGACAGGGTGGGGCTACACCTTC
CASSQTTGWGYTF